The 18 T cell receptor beta chains below all came from one sample that was sequenced in a study of T-cell reconstitution after alpha-beta-depleted transplantation in children. A TCRbeta library incorporating unique molecular identifiers was prepared. TCRdb ran MiXCR on the PCR reads and lists one entry per CDR3 protein. In the table there are a few hundred thousand distinct CDR3 sequences, about a sixth of which are singletons. Sequenced material: PBMCs from the stem cell graft donor, taken from the stem cell graft. These receptors came from a human donor who donated a stem cell graft to a child with acute lymphoblastic leukemia.

V and J are TRBV15 and TRBJ2-5; D may be TRBD1 or TRBD2 (6 bases each). The CDR3 sequence is 17 residues long. Germline V CDR1 and CDR2: LNHNV, YYDKDF (reference sequence). V shed 3 bases and J shed 10 bases, with 27 bases lying between them. For the CDR3, the DNA is TGTGCCACCAGCAGGACGGTGACAGGTAGCGGAGTAGGGGACCAGTACTTC. Translated: CATSRTVTGSGVGDQYF.

This rearrangement joins TRBV11-2 to TRBJ2-7; D may be TRBD1 (6 bases). The germline V and J ends were trimmed by 3 bases and 2 bases, with 20 bases remaining between them. Germline CDR1 and CDR2: SGHAT and FQNNGV. The length of the CDR3 is 17 residues. The CDR3 here is CASSFPRWQGKAYEQYF. The CDR3, as DNA: TGTGCCAGCAGCTTTCCTAGATGGCAGGGGAAAGCCTACGAGCAGTACTTC.

This clonotype was picked up a small number of times. This rearrangement joins TRBV27 to TRBJ2-2; D is possibly TRBD1 (6 bases). This CDR3 region has 15 residues. Looked up from germline, CDR1 is MNHEY and CDR2 is SMNVEV (reference sequence). The V and J ends lost 4 bases and 3 bases respectively, with 12 bases between them. CDR3 coding DNA: TGTGCCAGCAGTTCAAGGGGGAAAGACACCGGGGAGCTGTTTTTT. Its protein product is CASSSRGKDTGELFF.

This clonotype has a handful of counts. The gene calls are TRBV20-1 and TRBJ2-7; D ambiguous. The CDR3 consists of 12 residues. Germline CDR1 is DFQATT and CDR2 is SNEGSKA (reference sequence). The V end was cut by 0 bases, the J end by 3 bases, with 6 bases between. The CDR3 DNA follows: TGCAGTGCTAGAGATCTATTCTACGAGCAGTACTTC. As protein: CSARDLFYEQYF.

V is TRBV3-1 and J is TRBJ2-1, with 8 bases identical to TRBD2. This CDR3 is built from 16 residues. Germline CDR1 reads LGHDT; CDR2 reads YNNKEL (reference sequence). Trimming cost V 3 bases and J 10 bases; bases outside gene matches: 14. In nucleotides, the CDR3 is TGTGCCAGCAGCCAGGACCCGGGACTAGGTACTCGGGAGCAGTTCTTC. Translation: CASSQDPGLGTREQFF.

This chain connects TRBV20-1 to TRBJ2-3; 8 bases match TRBD2. The CDR3 length is 14 residues. From germline, CDR1 is DFQATT and CDR2 SNEGSKA (reference sequence). V shed 3 bases, J shed 5 bases, and the junction held 7 bases outside the gene matches. The CDR3 sequence is CSASSSGSVDTQYF. The DNA of the CDR3 is TGCAGTGCTAGTTCCAGCGGGAGTGTAGATACGCAGTATTTT.

The CDR3 DNA sequence: TGCGCCAGCAGCCCGAACAGGGAGGGAGCGCACACCATATATTTT. It translates to CASSPNREGAHTIYF. The rearrangement uses TRBV4-1 and TRBJ1-3; weak D call: TRBD1 (6 bases). Trimming stripped 4 bases from V and 8 bases from J, with 18 bases between. CDR3 size: 15 residues. Germline V gene data show CDR1 as MGHRA and CDR2 as YSYEKL.

The chain has TRBV29-1 and TRBJ2-1, with D unclear. Germline CDR1 reads SQVTM; CDR2 reads ANQGSEA. V was cut by 4 bases and J by 0 bases, with 13 bases left in between. This CDR3 has 15 amino acids. CDR3 region: CSVGLGPSSYNEQFF. CDR3 coding DNA: TGCAGCGTTGGTCTAGGCCCGAGCTCCTACAATGAGCAGTTCTTC.

The rearrangement links TRBV4-1 to TRBJ1-6, with D possibly TRBD1 on 5 matching bases. CDR3 size: 18 residues. Between the trimmed V and J ends, which lost 0 bases and 0 bases, there was a span of 12 bases. Per germline, CDR1 MGHRA and CDR2 YSYEKL. CDR3 bases: TGCGCCAGCAGCCAAGAAGGATACGGGGCCTCCTATAATTCACCCCTCCACTTT. Translating it yields CASSQEGYGASYNSPLHF.

The sample holds a few counts of this clonotype. A read error is possible here, since a much larger clone lies one base away. The J gene is TRBJ2-7, the V gene TRBV13; no clear D. The CDR3 is 11 amino acids. CDR1 is PRHDT, CDR2 FYEKMQ, per germline (reference sequence). Between the trimmed V and J ends, which lost 5 bases and 2 bases, there was a span of 4 bases. CDR3: CASSPTYEQYF. CDR3 nucleotide sequence: TGTGCCAGCAGCCCAACCTACGAGCAGTACTTC.

The chain recombines TRBV7-9 with TRBJ2-7; 8 nucleotides agree with TRBD1. Losses at the gene ends were 8 bases for V and 5 bases for J; bases not matched to a gene: 8. There are 13 residues in the CDR3. In germline, CDR1 is SEHNR, CDR2 FQNEAQ (reference sequence). In DNA form, the CDR3 reads TGTGCCAGCGCAGGACAGGGAGGCGACGAGCAGTACTTC. Its protein product is CASAGQGGDEQYF.

The chain couples TRBV12-5 to TRBJ2-1; 8 nucleotides agree with TRBD2. J was trimmed by 11 bases and V by 7 bases; bases with no gene match: 13. Germline V CDR1 and CDR2: LGHNT, FRNRAP. This CDR3 has 14 amino acids. The CDR3 spells CASAPSGPWGKQFF. CDR3 DNA sequence: TGTGCTAGTGCTCCTAGCGGGCCATGGGGGAAGCAGTTCTTC.

The CDR3 nucleotides read TGCGCCAGCAGCTTCTCGTCAGGGGTCGAGCAGTACTTC. Translation gives CASSFSSGVEQYF. The J gene is TRBJ2-7, the V gene TRBV5-1; perhaps TRBD1 as D (6 bases). The CDR3 has 13 residues. V was cut by 2 bases and J by 6 bases, with 12 bases left in between. Germline loops: CDR1 SGHRS, CDR2 YFSETQ.

This clonotype was picked up a small number of times. The V call is TRBV12-3 or TRBV12-4, the J call TRBJ1-1, with D perhaps matching TRBD1 (6 bases). Trimming cost V 3 bases and J 0 bases, with 11 bases left between them. This CDR3 is 15 amino acids long. The CDR3 nucleotides are TGTGCCAGCAGTTTTGGACAGAGCTTGAACACTGAAGCTTTCTTT. Amino acid sequence: CASSFGQSLNTEAFF.

The V and J genes are TRBV29-1 and TRBJ2-1; possible D gene TRBD2, 5 bases. This CDR3 region has 15 residues. Trimming removed 4 bases from V and 1 base from J, with 14 bases in between. Looked up from germline, CDR1 is SQVTM and CDR2 is ANQGSEA. CDR3: CSVAAGFQSYNEQFF. CDR3 bases: TGCAGCGTTGCCGCGGGCTTCCAGTCCTACAATGAGCAGTTCTTC.

This clonotype was detected only a few times. This sequence joins TRBV7-6 and TRBJ1-1, with D maybe TRBD1 (5 bases). Per germline, CDR1 SGHVS and CDR2 FNYEAQ. Between the trimmed V and J ends, which lost 5 bases and 0 bases, there was a span of 13 bases. The CDR3 covers 15 residues. In DNA form, the CDR3 reads TGTGCCAGCAGCCTCCGGGGCAGGGTGAACACTGAAGCTTTCTTT. It codes for CASSLRGRVNTEAFF.

The chain has TRBV30 and TRBJ1-1; D not certain. There are 14 residues in the CDR3. The V end was cut by 0 bases, the J end by 6 bases, with 14 bases between. Germline V gene lookup returns CDR1 GTSNPN and CDR2 SVGIG (reference sequence). Here the CDR3 reads CAWSVRLGRPEAFF. The CDR3, as DNA: TGTGCCTGGAGTGTACGGCTCGGACGGCCTGAAGCTTTCTTT. The full variable domain, in which reference TRBV30 and TRBJ1-1 provide the parts outside the CDR3, is SQTIHQWPATLVQPVGSPLSLECTVEGTSNPNLYWYRQAAGRGLQLLFYSVGIGQISSEVPQNLSASRPQDRQFILSSKKLLLSDSGFYLCAWSVRLGRPEAFFGQGTRLTVV.

This clonotype was seen a handful of times. This chain connects TRBV20-1 to TRBJ2-5, with D uncertain. Deletions cut 2 bases from V and 1 base from J, with 2 bases between. Germline V gene sequence: CDR1 DFQATT, CDR2 SNEGSKA (reference sequence). CDR3 size: 11 residues. The CDR3 bases are TGCAGTGCTAGATCCCAAGAGACCCAGTACTTC. It codes for CSARSQETQYF.